This entry lists 20 T cell receptor beta chains sequenced from one sample in a study of STAT5B mutations in CD4+ large granular lymphocyte leukemia. TCRdb's table, derived via immunoSEQ multiplex PCR, lists solely in-frame clones and lacks some. This sample carries about 37,000 clones, around 63% of them seen once, and the ten largest clones take about 2%. Sample: CD4+ T cells from blood buffy coats. The receptor source for this set is a human donor in good health.

This clone was detected only a few times. This CDR3 is also generated by other DNA sequences in the sample. The genes are TRBV5-1 and TRBJ1-1; the D gene is possibly TRBD1 (5 bases). CDR1 is SGHRS, CDR2 YFSETQ, per germline. The CDR3 sequence is 15 residues long. Trimming took 3 bases from V and 1 from J, leaving 13 bases between them. CDR3 sequence (DNA): TGCGCCAGCAGCTCGCGGGGACCGCAGAACACTGAAGCTTTCTTT. It codes for CASSSRGPQNTEAFF.

V gene TRBV27 combines with J gene TRBJ1-2, with a possible D match to TRBD1 (5 bases). Trimming removed 8 bases at V and 3 bases at J, with 13 bases between. The CDR3 extends over 13 amino acids. Germline V gene lookup returns CDR1 MNHEY and CDR2 SMNVEV (reference sequence). CDR3 bases: TGTGCCAGCGGCCGGGGGGATTACTATGGCTACACCTTC. Translating it yields CASGRGDYYGYTF.

This clone has only a few counts. The rearrangement uses TRBV2 and TRBJ1-5; the match to TRBD1 covers 8 bases. The ends lost 7 bases at V and 5 bases at J; junction bases unmatched: 7. Germline-derived CDR1 and CDR2 are SNHLY and FYNNEI. This CDR3 spans 14 amino acids. The chain's CDR3 is CASKTGAYDQPQHF. The CDR3, as DNA: TGTGCCAGCAAGACAGGGGCTTACGATCAGCCCCAGCATTTT.

This chain connects TRBV5-1 to TRBJ2-5; TRBD1 is a possible D gene (5 bases). Trimming removed 0 bases at V and 5 bases at J, with 14 bases between. Germline loops: CDR1 SGHRS, CDR2 YFSETQ. The CDR3 extends over 15 amino acids. The CDR3 here is CASSLAVAGLETQYF. The CDR3 region has the DNA TGCGCCAGCAGCTTGGCTGTGGCAGGGCTGGAGACCCAGTACTTC.

The gene calls are TRBV7-2 and TRBJ1-3; TRBD1 matches at 7 bases. The germline CDR1 and CDR2 sequences are SGHTA and FQGNSA. V lost 9 bases, J lost 4 bases, and 6 bases stayed unmatched. The CDR3 covers 13 residues. CDR3 sequence (DNA): TGTGCCAGTGGGACAGTCTCGGGAAACACCATATATTTT. As protein: CASGTVSGNTIYF.

J is TRBJ2-7 and V is TRBV2; TRBD2 aligns across 11 bases. Germline CDR1 and CDR2: SNHLY and FYNNEI. This CDR3 is 14 amino acids long. The V and J ends lost 8 bases and 4 bases, in that order; junction bases with no gene match: 7. CDR3 loop: CASHPSGGRYEQYF. CDR3 nucleotide sequence: TGTGCCAGCCACCCTAGCGGGGGGCGGTACGAGCAGTACTTC.

In its sample, this clone was seen once. The J gene is TRBJ2-7, the V gene TRBV2; TRBD1 matches 7 bases. V was clipped by 5 bases and J by 4 bases; unmatched bases: 5. Germline CDR1 and CDR2: SNHLY and FYNNEI. The CDR3 runs 13 residues. This CDR3 is CASSPPGQYEQYF. The CDR3 nucleotides read TGTGCCAGCAGTCCCCCGGGACAGTACGAGCAGTACTTC.

This chain links TRBV2 with TRBJ2-2; 12 bases fit TRBD1. Germline values: CDR1 SNHLY, CDR2 FYNNEI. CDR3 size: 15 residues. V trimming: 6 bases; J trimming: 3 bases; junction bases outside the gene matches: 2. The CDR3 nucleotides read TGTGCCAGCAGCGGGACAGGGGGCGACACCGGGGAGCTGTTTTTT. Its translation is CASSGTGGDTGELFF.

The J gene is TRBJ1-4, the V gene TRBV7-8; 9 bases are shared with TRBD1. V lost 0 bases and J lost 7; bases outside the gene matches: 3. There are 15 residues in the CDR3. Germline-derived CDR1 and CDR2 are SGHVS and FQNEAQ. In DNA, the CDR3 is TGTGCCAGCAGCTTAGCGACAGGGGGGAGTGAAAAACTGTTTTTT. Translated, it gives CASSLATGGSEKLFF.

Points on this clone: At one of its ends the junction is not consistent with the germline gene, which may arise from a read error. The chain uses TRBV11-2 and TRBJ1-2; 7 nucleotides agree with TRBD1. The length of the CDR3 is 14 residues. Germline CDR1 reads SGHAT; CDR2 reads FQNNGV. CDR3 nucleotides: TGTGCCAGCGGCTTTCGGACAGGCAATTATGGCTACACCTTC. Translated, it gives CASGFRTGNYGYTF.

This clone was found once. The CDR3 DNA is TGTGCCAGCAGCCTGACAGGGGTTGAAGCTTTCTTT. It yields the protein CASSLTGVEAFF. The chain employs TRBV6-1 and TRBJ1-1; 8 bases agree with TRBD1. Trimming took 6 bases from V and 7 from J; bases not matched to a gene: 4. Germline assignment: CDR1 MNHNS and CDR2 SASEGT. The CDR3 runs to 12 residues.

CDR3 sequence reads: CASRGPGQASYGYTF. As DNA, the CDR3 is TGTGCCAGTAGGGGACCGGGGCAGGCATCCTATGGCTACACCTTC. The chain uses TRBV19 and TRBJ1-2, with a weak D call TRBD1 (5 bases). V was pared by 6 bases and J by 4 bases, with 18 bases between. CDR3 length: 15 amino acids. The V gene's germline CDR1 is LNHDA and CDR2 SQIVND (reference sequence).

The table lists this clone with a count of one. This chain connects TRBV7-2 to TRBJ2-5, with D perhaps matching TRBD1 (6 bases). The germline gives CDR1 SGHTA, CDR2 FQGNSA. The CDR3 extends over 13 amino acids. V was shortened by 5 bases and J by 5 bases, with 12 bases between the two germline ends. This CDR3 reads CASSQQGGETQYF. CDR3 sequence (DNA): TGTGCCAGCAGCCAACAGGGCGGCGAGACCCAGTACTTC.

This chain connects TRBV14 to TRBJ1-2, with a weak D call TRBD1 (5 bases). V dropped 1 base and J dropped 8 bases, with 8 bases sitting between them. Germline CDR1 is SGHDN and CDR2 is FVKESK. This CDR3 region has 12 residues. The CDR3: CASSQVGDGYTF. The CDR3 bases are TGTGCCAGCAGCCAAGTCGGGGACGGCTACACCTTC.

This chain joins TRBV7-2 and TRBJ2-5, with 14 bases lining up with TRBD2. This CDR3 has 17 amino acids. The V gene's germline CDR1 is SGHTA and CDR2 FQGNSA. V was clipped by 0 bases and J by 6 bases; unmatched bases: 6. CDR3 sequence: CASSLAGTSGGSKTQYF. In DNA, the CDR3 is TGTGCCAGCAGCTTAGCGGGGACTAGCGGGGGTAGTAAGACCCAGTACTTC.

The chain carries TRBV6-5 and TRBJ2-3, with 9 bases aligning to TRBD1. The CDR3 loop spans 14 amino acids. V lost 3 bases and J lost 6; bases outside the gene matches: 4. In germline, CDR1 is MNHEY, CDR2 SVGAGI. CDR3 nucleotides: TGTGCCAGCAGTTATACAGGGGGCAAGGATACGCAGTATTTT. Amino acid sequence: CASSYTGGKDTQYF.

The chain has TRBV19 and TRBJ2-1, with 11 nucleotides matching TRBD2. This CDR3 is built from 15 residues. J was trimmed by 4 bases and V by 5 bases; bases with no gene match: 4. Germline V CDR1 and CDR2: LNHDA, SQIVND (reference sequence). CDR3 amino acids: CASSDGTSGYNEQFF. In DNA form, the CDR3 reads TGTGCCAGTAGTGACGGGACTAGCGGTTACAATGAGCAGTTCTTC.

The CDR3 region is CAISESGGARAGELFF. The DNA of the CDR3 is TGTGCCATCAGTGAGTCGGGCGGGGCTCGGGCCGGGGAGCTGTTTTTT. The chain couples TRBV10-3 to TRBJ2-2, with a weak D call TRBD2 (6 bases). This CDR3 region has 16 residues. Germline V CDR1 and CDR2: ENHRY, SYGVKD. Between the trimmed V and J ends, which lost 0 bases and 6 bases, there was a span of 14 bases.

The chain joins TRBV10-3 to TRBJ1-6; D may be TRBD1 (5 bases). Between the trimmed V and J ends, which lost 6 bases and 9 bases, there was a span of 15 bases. The CDR3 loop spans 14 amino acids. The germline CDR1 and CDR2 sequences are ENHRY and SYGVKD. Written as DNA, the CDR3 is TGTGCCATCAGGCCGGACGGGGGGGGTTCACCCCTCCACTTT. Its translation is CAIRPDGGGSPLHF.

This clone was counted only a few times. The DNA for the CDR3 is TGTGCCAGTAGAGAGCGGGGTCAGCAAGCCCAGCATTTT. Its translation is CASRERGQQAQHF. The chain recombines TRBV19 with TRBJ1-5, with D unresolved. Germline assignment: CDR1 LNHDA and CDR2 SQIVND (reference sequence). The CDR3 runs 13 residues. V dropped 6 bases and J dropped 11 bases, with 17 bases sitting between them.